This TCR beta chain was identified in a study of blood T cell repertoires in COVID-19. Whole-study context: Nucleic acid was either cDNA or gDNA, and it came from T cells, B-cell-depleted T cells, or PBMCs.

Sequenced by immunoSEQ multiplex PCR; TCRdb stores in-frame clones only, minus some. The data show around 300,000 clones, 70% to 90% seen once. This clone was counted a single time. The germline gives CDR1 MNHEY, CDR2 SMNVEV (reference sequence). The CDR3 length is 14 residues. J lost 8 bases, V lost 7 bases, and 5 bases had no gene match. The source is a human donor in a cohort sampled during active COVID-19. The chain employs TRBV27 and TRBJ2-1; TRBD2 aligns across 13 bases. Sample: peripheral blood. CDR3 in DNA: TGTGCCAGCACTACTAGCGGGGGGGCACATGAGCAGTTCTTC. Translated, it gives CASTTSGGAHEQFF.